What follows are 16 T cell receptor beta chains derived from one specimen sequenced in a study of T cell responses to AZD1222 COVID-19 vaccine. Using immunoSEQ multiplex PCR, the repertoire was profiled, and TCRdb retains in-frame clones only, with some absent. This table has over 150,000 clones, approximately 92% appearing once. The sequencing used peripheral blood, collected on day 0 of AZD1222 vaccination. The receptors shown here come from an adult in good health.

The chain recombines TRBV6-5 with TRBJ1-4, with D possibly being TRBD1 (6 bases). This CDR3 contains 14 residues. The germline gives CDR1 MNHEY, CDR2 SVGAGI. Trimming left V 6 bases short and J 3 bases short, with 11 bases between. The CDR3 nucleotides are TGTGCCAGCAGGACAGGTTCGGCTAATGAAAAACTGTTTTTT. Its translation: CASRTGSANEKLFF.

The chain carries TRBV19 and TRBJ2-2; TRBD2 agrees at 14 bases. The CDR3 has 17 amino acids. CDR1 is LNHDA, CDR2 SQIVND, per germline (reference sequence). Germline trimming cut 3 bases from V and 6 bases from J; bases unmatched to any gene: 6. The DNA for the CDR3 is TGTGCCAGTAGTATCGGACTAGCGGGAGGCCCCCCCGGGGAGCTGTTTTTT. Its translation is CASSIGLAGGPPGELFF.

This clone was observed a few times. The rearrangement links TRBV2 to TRBJ2-7; perhaps TRBD2 as D (6 bases). Germline CDR1 and CDR2: SNHLY and FYNNEI. This CDR3 has 15 amino acids. V was shortened by 6 bases and J by 4 bases, with 19 bases between the two germline ends. The chain's CDR3 is CASRHEGGGRYEQYF. CDR3 nucleotides: TGTGCCAGCAGGCACGAGGGTGGGGGGAGATACGAGCAGTACTTC.

This chain connects TRBV6-5 to TRBJ1-2; TRBD1 matches 11 bases. Germline CDR1 and CDR2: MNHEY and SVGAGI. The CDR3 length is 14 residues. V lost 6 bases and J lost 7; bases outside the gene matches: 7. This CDR3 reads CASRDRGPSRGYTF. DNA of the CDR3: TGTGCCAGCAGGGACAGGGGGCCTTCCCGTGGCTACACCTTC.

V is TRBV12-3 or TRBV12-4 and J is TRBJ2-6; D is uncertain. The CDR3 has 12 residues. The V end was cut by 7 bases, the J end by 6 bases, with 7 bases between. The DNA for the CDR3 is TGTGCCAGCACCTTCTCGGCCAACGTCCTGACTTTC. Its protein product is CASTFSANVLTF.

This chain joins TRBV7-2 and TRBJ2-2; D might be TRBD2 (6 bases). CDR3 length: 15 amino acids. Germline V CDR1 and CDR2: SGHTA, FQGNSA. With 1 base removed from V and 6 bases from J, the gap between germline ends came to 12 bases. The DNA of the CDR3 is TGTGCCAGCAGCTTAGTTGGCGGGGTGCCCGGGGAGCTGTTTTTT. Translation: CASSLVGGVPGELFF. Full variable domain (rest looked up from reference TRBV7-2 and TRBJ2-2): GAGVSQSPSNKVTEKGKDVELRCDPISGHTALYWYRQSLGQGLEFLIYFQGNSAPDKSGLPSDRFSAERTGGSVSTLTIQRTQQEDSAVYLCASSLVGGVPGELFFGEGSRLTVL.

V gene TRBV4-1 combines with J gene TRBJ2-7; TRBD2 agrees at 9 bases. CDR1 and CDR2 (germline): MGHRA, YSYEKL. Germline trimming cut 0 bases from V and 3 bases from J; bases unmatched to any gene: 3. The CDR3 consists of 15 residues. The DNA of the CDR3 is TGCGCCAGCAGCCAAGATAGCGGGGGACTCTACGAGCAGTACTTC. Translated: CASSQDSGGLYEQYF.

The chain is built from TRBV5-6 and TRBJ1-1; D remains unclear. The germline V gene has CDR1 SGHDT and CDR2 YYEEEE. With 4 bases removed from V and 7 bases from J, the gap between germline ends came to 11 bases. The CDR3 sequence is 12 residues long. CDR3 loop: CASSRGVYEAFF. DNA for the CDR3: TGTGCCAGCAGCCGCGGGGTATATGAAGCTTTCTTT.

V usage is TRBV2 and J usage is TRBJ2-1, with 9 nucleotides matching TRBD2. The CDR3 totals 13 residues. V lost 7 bases, J lost 8 bases, and 6 bases stayed unmatched. The V gene's germline CDR1 is SNHLY and CDR2 FYNNEI. In nucleotides, the CDR3 is TGTGCCAGCACCCGGACTAGCGTGGATGAGCAGTTCTTC. Residues: CASTRTSVDEQFF. The complete variable domain, with remaining parts taken from reference TRBV2 and TRBJ2-1, reads EPEVTQTPSHQVTQMGQEVILRCVPISNHLYFYWYRQILGQKVEFLVSFYNNEISEKSEIFDDQFSVERPDGSNFTLKIRSTKLEDSAMYFCASTRTSVDEQFFGPGTRLTVL.

The rearrangement joins TRBV24-1 to TRBJ1-1; possible D gene TRBD1, 5 bases. Germline assignment: CDR1 KGHDR and CDR2 SFDVKD. V dropped 9 bases and J dropped 6 bases, with 13 bases sitting between them. The CDR3 is 12 residues long. The chain's CDR3 is CATFAVGPEAFF. CDR3 coding DNA: TGTGCCACCTTTGCCGTGGGGCCTGAAGCTTTCTTT.

The chain combines TRBV4-3 with TRBJ1-5; 8 nucleotides agree with TRBD1. The CDR3 has 17 amino acids. Germline values: CDR1 LGHNA, CDR2 YSLEER. V shed 2 bases, J shed 10 bases, and the junction held 16 bases outside the gene matches. The CDR3 sequence: CASSQNTRGQVLCPQHF. CDR3 sequence (DNA): TGCGCCAGCAGCCAAAACACGAGGGGACAGGTCCTATGTCCCCAGCATTTT.

This chain uses TRBV7-9 with TRBJ1-6; D is unclear. Looked up from germline, CDR1 is SEHNR and CDR2 is FQNEAQ (reference sequence). This CDR3 contains 15 residues. V gave up 3 bases and J gave up 5 bases, with 11 bases separating them. The CDR3, as DNA: TGTGCCAGCAGCTTTAGAGGAAACGATAATTCACCCCTCCACTTT. Amino acids: CASSFRGNDNSPLHF.

This rearrangement joins TRBV30 to TRBJ2-4, with 13 bases that match TRBD2. The CDR3 sequence is 19 residues long. V lost 5 bases, J lost 2 bases, and 15 bases stayed unmatched. Germline loops: CDR1 GTSNPN, CDR2 SVGIG (reference sequence). CDR3 DNA sequence: TGTGCCTGGGGCCGCCCCCGAGGACTAGCGGGAGCAACCAAAAACATTCAGTACTTC. Its translation is CAWGRPRGLAGATKNIQYF.

The chain carries TRBV11-2 and TRBJ2-7; D is possibly TRBD2 (6 bases). V was trimmed by 5 bases and J by 2 bases, leaving 22 bases between them. This CDR3 has 17 residues. Per the germline V gene, CDR1 is SGHAT and CDR2 is FQNNGV. The CDR3 loop reads CASSTRGGGTGTYEQYF. The CDR3 DNA reads as TGTGCCAGCAGCACCCGGGGTGGAGGGACGGGGACCTACGAGCAGTACTTC.

The chain links TRBV2 to TRBJ1-5, with a weak D call TRBD1 (5 bases). Trimming shortened V by 3 bases and J by 7 bases, and 13 bases separated the two germline ends. Germline-derived CDR1 and CDR2 are SNHLY and FYNNEI. The CDR3 sequence is 14 residues long. The CDR3 spells CASSDHLGGQPQHF. The CDR3 nucleotides read TGTGCCAGCAGTGACCACCTGGGGGGGCAGCCCCAGCATTTT.

The chain is built from TRBV4-1 and TRBJ2-1, with D perhaps TRBD1 (6 bases). CDR3 length: 17 amino acids. V lost 7 bases and J 2 bases, leaving 21 bases between the germline ends. The germline V gene has CDR1 MGHRA and CDR2 YSYEKL. CDR3 bases: TGCGCCAGCACCCCAGGAATCGGATCAGGGGCCTACAATGAGCAGTTCTTC. Translated: CASTPGIGSGAYNEQFF.